This TCR beta chain was observed in a study of T cells in Graves' hyperthyroidism and ophthalmopathy. Study as a whole: The blood sample was taken at first diagnosis, before treatment began.

Amplification yielded TCR beta CDR3 regions, with RNA transcripts as the source. First-round RT-PCR of the TCR CDR3 relied on the HTBI primer set. From the multiplex PCR reads, TCRdb called clonotypes with MiXCR, one entry per CDR3 protein. The sample lists roughly 530,000 distinct CDR3 sequences, about 15% occurring once. The sequencing input was blood. This sequence was found in a woman under 30 with Graves' ophthalmopathy.

The CDR3 reads CASSQEGSGRRAEQFF. DNA for the CDR3: TGCGCCAGCAGCCAAGAAGGGAGCGGGAGGCGGGCCGAGCAGTTCTTC. This chain uses TRBV4-1 with TRBJ2-1; TRBD2 agrees at 9 bases. V shed 0 bases and J 10 bases; nucleotides not matched to a gene: 10. CDR3 length: 16 amino acids. From germline, CDR1 is MGHRA and CDR2 YSYEKL.